Each of the 8 T cell receptor beta chains below was sequenced from the same sample in a study of T cell changes during pregnancy in multiple sclerosis. TCRdb's table, derived via immunoSEQ multiplex PCR, lists solely in-frame clones and lacks some. The data contain more than 95,000 clones, approximately 94% of them singletons. The specimen was peripheral blood, collected after pregnancy. All receptors derive from a female donor with multiple sclerosis, enrolled in a pregnancy study.

V is TRBV5-6 and J is TRBJ2-7, with D perhaps TRBD2 (6 bases). The CDR3 is 15 amino acids. The V gene lost 0 bases and the J gene lost 7 bases, with 17 bases spanning the gap. In germline, CDR1 is SGHDT, CDR2 YYEEEE. CDR3 residues: CASSLARQWGLEQYF. DNA for the CDR3: TGTGCCAGCAGCTTGGCCCGACAGTGGGGACTTGAGCAGTACTTC.

This sequence joins TRBV5-4 and TRBJ1-1; TRBD1 agrees at 11 bases. The CDR3 is 16 amino acids. The J segment lost 1 base and the V segment lost 2 bases, leaving 4 bases of the junction unmatched. Germline V gives CDR1 SGHNT, CDR2 YYREEE (reference sequence). In DNA, the CDR3 is TGTGCCAGCAGCTTCGGACAGGGGGCTGCGAACACTGAAGCTTTCTTT. Translated, it gives CASSFGQGAANTEAFF.

This sequence joins TRBV19 and TRBJ1-5, with 9 bases lining up with TRBD1. The V and J ends lost 5 bases and 4 bases, in that order; junction bases with no gene match: 6. Per the germline V gene, CDR1 is LNHDA and CDR2 is SQIVND (reference sequence). CDR3 size: 15 residues. CDR3 nucleotides: TGTGCCAGTAGTGCACAGGGGGCACGGAATCAGCCCCAGCATTTT. It translates to CASSAQGARNQPQHF.

V is TRBV28 and J is TRBJ2-2, with D perhaps matching TRBD2 (5 bases). The V gene lost 5 bases and the J gene lost 7 bases, with 17 bases spanning the gap. CDR1 is MDHEN, CDR2 SYDVKM, per germline. The CDR3 contains 15 residues. This CDR3 is CASSPWRSELGELFF. The CDR3 DNA is TGTGCCAGCAGTCCTTGGAGGAGTGAGCTCGGGGAGCTGTTTTTT.

This chain links TRBV4-3 with TRBJ1-3; the match to TRBD1 covers 7 bases. The CDR3 runs 16 residues. After removal of 3 bases from V and 2 bases from J, the junction contained 7 bases not matched to a gene. The germline V gene has CDR1 LGHNA and CDR2 YSLEER. For the CDR3, the DNA is TGCGCCAGCAGCCAGGGCTCGACAGGGACTGGAAACACCATATATTTT. This encodes CASSQGSTGTGNTIYF.

This clone has only a few counts. V gene TRBV28 combines with J gene TRBJ1-5, with 9 positions matching TRBD1. The CDR3 totals 13 residues. With 8 bases clipped from V and 7 bases from J, the junction kept 6 bases outside the gene matches. The germline V gene encodes CDR1 MDHEN and CDR2 SYDVKM. The chain's CDR3 is CASGQGIRQPQHF. CDR3 in DNA: TGTGCCAGCGGACAGGGGATACGGCAGCCCCAGCATTTT.

This chain joins TRBV6-5 and TRBJ2-1, with 10 bases lining up with TRBD1. Trimming cost V 0 bases and J 5 bases; bases outside gene matches: 4. Germline V lookup: CDR1 MNHEY, CDR2 SVGAGI. This CDR3 region has 16 residues. The CDR3 sequence: CASSYSWTGGNNEQFF. CDR3 DNA sequence: TGTGCCAGCAGTTACTCCTGGACAGGGGGTAACAATGAGCAGTTCTTC.

This sequence joins TRBV28 and TRBJ2-3; 13 bases are shared with TRBD2. The CDR3 length is 18 residues. V was pared by 1 base and J by 5 bases, with 9 bases of the junction left unmatched. Germline V gives CDR1 MDHEN, CDR2 SYDVKM. The chain's CDR3 is CASSLFSGLAGVRDTQYF. In DNA, the CDR3 is TGTGCCAGCAGTTTATTCTCAGGACTAGCGGGGGTCAGAGATACGCAGTATTTT.